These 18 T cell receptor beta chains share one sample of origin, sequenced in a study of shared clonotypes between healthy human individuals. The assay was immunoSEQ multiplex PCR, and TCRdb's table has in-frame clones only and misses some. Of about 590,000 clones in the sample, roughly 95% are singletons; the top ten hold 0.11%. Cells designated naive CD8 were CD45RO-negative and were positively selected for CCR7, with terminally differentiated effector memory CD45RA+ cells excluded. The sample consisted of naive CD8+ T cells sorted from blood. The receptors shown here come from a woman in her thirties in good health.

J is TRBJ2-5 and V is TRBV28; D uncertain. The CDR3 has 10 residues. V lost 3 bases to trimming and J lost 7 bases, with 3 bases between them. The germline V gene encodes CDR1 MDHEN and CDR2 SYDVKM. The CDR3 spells CASSLGTQYF. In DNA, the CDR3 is TGTGCCAGCAGTTTGGGGACCCAGTACTTC. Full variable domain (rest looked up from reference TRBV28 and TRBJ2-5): DVKVTQSSRYLVKRTGEKVFLECVQDMDHENMFWYRQDPGLGLRLIYFSYDVKMKEKGDIPEGYSVSREKKERFSLILESASTNQTSMYLCASSLGTQYFGPGTRLLVL.

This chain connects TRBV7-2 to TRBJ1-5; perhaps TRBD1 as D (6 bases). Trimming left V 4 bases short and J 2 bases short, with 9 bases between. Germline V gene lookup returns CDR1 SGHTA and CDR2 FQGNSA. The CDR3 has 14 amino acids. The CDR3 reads CASSWGHRNQPQHF. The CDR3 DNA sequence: TGTGCCAGCAGCTGGGGACACCGCAATCAGCCCCAGCATTTT.

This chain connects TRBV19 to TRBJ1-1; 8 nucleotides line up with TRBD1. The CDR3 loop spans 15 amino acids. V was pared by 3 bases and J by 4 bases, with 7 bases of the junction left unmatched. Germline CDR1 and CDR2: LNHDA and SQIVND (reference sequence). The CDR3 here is CASSIGTGGITEAFF. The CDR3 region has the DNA TGTGCCAGTAGTATCGGTACAGGGGGTATCACTGAAGCTTTCTTT.

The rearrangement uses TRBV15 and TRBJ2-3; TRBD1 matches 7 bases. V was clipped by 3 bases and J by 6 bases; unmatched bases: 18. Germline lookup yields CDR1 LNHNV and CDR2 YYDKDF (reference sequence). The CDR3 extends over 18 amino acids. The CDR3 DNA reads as TGTGCCACCAGCAGGGAACTAGGGGGCGGCCTTTTAGGGGATACGCAGTATTTT. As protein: CATSRELGGGLLGDTQYF.

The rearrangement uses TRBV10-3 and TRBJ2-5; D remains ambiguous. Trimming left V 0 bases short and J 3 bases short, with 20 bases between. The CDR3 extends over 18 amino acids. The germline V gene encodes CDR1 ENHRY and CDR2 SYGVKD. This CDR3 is CAISESVGLDASKETQYF. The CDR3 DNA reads TGTGCCATCAGTGAGTCGGTGGGTCTCGACGCCTCAAAAGAGACCCAGTACTTC.

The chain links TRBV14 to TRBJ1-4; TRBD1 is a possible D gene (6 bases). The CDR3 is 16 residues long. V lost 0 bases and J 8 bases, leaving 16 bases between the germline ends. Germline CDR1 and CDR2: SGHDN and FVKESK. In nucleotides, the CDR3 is TGTGCCAGCAGCCAAGAAGGATTTACAGGGCAAGAAAAACTGTTTTTT. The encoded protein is CASSQEGFTGQEKLFF. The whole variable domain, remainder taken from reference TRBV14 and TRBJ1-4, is EAGVTQFPSHSVIEKGQTVTLRCDPISGHDNLYWYRRVMGKEIKFLLHFVKESKQDESGMPNNRFLAERTGGTYSTLKVQPAELEDSGVYFCASSQEGFTGQEKLFFGSGTQLSVL.

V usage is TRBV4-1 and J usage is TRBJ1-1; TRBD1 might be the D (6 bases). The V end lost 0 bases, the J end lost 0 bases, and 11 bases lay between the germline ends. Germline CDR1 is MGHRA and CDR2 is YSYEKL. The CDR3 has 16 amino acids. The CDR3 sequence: CASSQDGGGLNTEAFF. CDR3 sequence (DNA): TGCGCCAGCAGCCAAGATGGCGGGGGGCTGAACACTGAAGCTTTCTTT.

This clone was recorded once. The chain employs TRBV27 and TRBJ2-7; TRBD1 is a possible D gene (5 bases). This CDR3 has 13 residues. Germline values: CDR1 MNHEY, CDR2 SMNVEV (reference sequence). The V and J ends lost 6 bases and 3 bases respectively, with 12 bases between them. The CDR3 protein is CASSSYQGYEQYF. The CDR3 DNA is TGTGCCAGCAGCTCTTATCAGGGCTACGAGCAGTACTTC.

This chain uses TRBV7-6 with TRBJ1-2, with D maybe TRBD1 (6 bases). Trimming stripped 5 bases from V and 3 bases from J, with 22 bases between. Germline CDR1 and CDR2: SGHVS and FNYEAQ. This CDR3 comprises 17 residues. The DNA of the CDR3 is TGTGCCAGCAGCCTAGGGACACGGCCTTTTGGATACTATGGCTACACCTTC. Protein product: CASSLGTRPFGYYGYTF.

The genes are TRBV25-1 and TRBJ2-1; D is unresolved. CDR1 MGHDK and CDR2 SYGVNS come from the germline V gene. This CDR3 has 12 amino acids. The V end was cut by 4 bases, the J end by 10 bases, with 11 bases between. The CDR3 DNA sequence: TGTGCCAGCAGTGCCTGGACGGAGGAGCAGTTCTTC. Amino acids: CASSAWTEEQFF.

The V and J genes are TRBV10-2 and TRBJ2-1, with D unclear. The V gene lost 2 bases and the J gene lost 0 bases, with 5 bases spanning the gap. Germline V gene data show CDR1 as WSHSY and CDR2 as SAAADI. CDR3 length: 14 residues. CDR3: CASSETSSYNEQFF. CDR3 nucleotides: TGCGCCAGCAGTGAGACCAGCTCCTACAATGAGCAGTTCTTC.

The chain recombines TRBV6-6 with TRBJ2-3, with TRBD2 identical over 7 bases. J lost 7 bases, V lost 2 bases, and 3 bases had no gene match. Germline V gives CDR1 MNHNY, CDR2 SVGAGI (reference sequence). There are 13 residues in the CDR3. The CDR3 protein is CASSYREEHTQYF. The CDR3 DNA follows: TGTGCCAGCAGTTACCGGGAGGAGCATACGCAGTATTTT.

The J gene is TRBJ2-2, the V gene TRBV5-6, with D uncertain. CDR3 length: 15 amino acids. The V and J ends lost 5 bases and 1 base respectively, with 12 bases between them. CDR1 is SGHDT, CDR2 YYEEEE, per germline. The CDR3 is CASSPRNRNTGELFF. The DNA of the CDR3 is TGTGCCAGCAGTCCGAGGAACAGGAACACCGGGGAGCTGTTTTTT.

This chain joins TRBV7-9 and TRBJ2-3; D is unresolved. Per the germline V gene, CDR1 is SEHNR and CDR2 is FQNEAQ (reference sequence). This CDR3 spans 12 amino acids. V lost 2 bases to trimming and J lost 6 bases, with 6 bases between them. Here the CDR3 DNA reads TGTGCCAGCAGCTTAAAAAAGGATACGCAGTATTTT. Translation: CASSLKKDTQYF.

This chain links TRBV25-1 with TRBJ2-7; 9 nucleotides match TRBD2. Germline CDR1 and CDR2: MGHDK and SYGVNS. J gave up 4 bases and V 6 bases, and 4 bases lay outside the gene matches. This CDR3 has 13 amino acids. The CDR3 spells CASRGLAMYEQYF. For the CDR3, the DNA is TGTGCCAGCAGGGGACTAGCTATGTACGAGCAGTACTTC.

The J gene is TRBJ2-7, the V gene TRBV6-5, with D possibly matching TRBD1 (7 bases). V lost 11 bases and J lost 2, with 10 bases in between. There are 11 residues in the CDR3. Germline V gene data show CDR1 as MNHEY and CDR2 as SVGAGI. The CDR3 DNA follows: TGTGCCGTCAGGGGGGCCTACGAGCAGTACTTC. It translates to CAVRGAYEQYF.

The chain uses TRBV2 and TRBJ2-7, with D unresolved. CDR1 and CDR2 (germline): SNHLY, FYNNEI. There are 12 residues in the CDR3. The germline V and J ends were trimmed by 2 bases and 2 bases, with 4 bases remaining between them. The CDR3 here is CASSELPYEQYF. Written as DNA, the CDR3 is TGTGCCAGCAGTGAATTGCCCTACGAGCAGTACTTC.

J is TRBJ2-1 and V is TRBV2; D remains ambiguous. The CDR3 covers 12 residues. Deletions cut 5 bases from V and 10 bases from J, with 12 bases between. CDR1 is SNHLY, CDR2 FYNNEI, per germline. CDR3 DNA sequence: TGTGCCAGCAGTTTTAATCTGGCAGAGCAGTTCTTC. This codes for CASSFNLAEQFF.